The present T cell receptor beta chain was sequenced within a study of shared clonotypes between healthy human individuals. Each sample came from a Caucasian adult donor living in Nashville, Tennessee. A CD45RA-negative memory subset and a CD45RA+ naive subset were separated from the CD4+ cells. When replicate PCRs were run on sorted subsets, they used approximately 210 ng DNA, some 29,000 T cell genomes. Some clones are missing from TCRdb's copy, which holds only in-frame ones; the method was immunoSEQ multiplex PCR. Of approximately 340,000 clones in the sample, about 74% were seen once. Sequencing was carried out using memory CD4+ T cells sorted from blood. Subset of the sample: CD45RA-negative fraction. This sequence originates from a young man in good health.

CDR3 DNA sequence: TGCGCCAGCAGCTTGGAGGCGGGATCAGCCAAAAACATTCAGTACTTC. Translating gives CASSLEAGSAKNIQYF. The rearrangement uses TRBV5-1 and TRBJ2-4, with D maybe TRBD2 (6 bases). This CDR3 contains 16 residues. V lost 0 bases, J lost 0 bases, and 10 bases lay in between. Germline CDR1 SGHRS, CDR2 YFSETQ.